The 20 T cell receptor beta chains below come from one sample, sequenced in a study of PD-L1 blockade in urothelial cancer. The method was immunoSEQ multiplex PCR; TCRdb's version includes in-frame clones alone and lacks a portion of them. The sample contains 86,000 or so clones, approximately 87% of which appear only once. As for time point: pretreatment peripheral blood. The sequences come from PBMCs, collected around atezolizumab (anti-PD-L1) treatment. The receptors were gathered from a man aged 60-69 years with urothelial cancer.

A remark on this clone: One end of the junction fails to match germline, which may point to a read error. The chain couples TRBV30 to TRBJ2-7; TRBD1 aligns across 9 bases. This CDR3 spans 15 amino acids. Germline V lookup: CDR1 GTSNPN, CDR2 SVGIG (reference sequence). The CDR3, as DNA: TGTGCCTGGCGTGTTGGACCAACAGGGGGCGGCGAGCAGTACTTC. Amino acids: CAWRVGPTGGGEQYF.

V usage is TRBV7-3 and J usage is TRBJ2-3, with 7 positions matching TRBD2. Trimming cost V 5 bases and J 4 bases; bases outside gene matches: 6. This CDR3 is 14 amino acids long. Germline CDR1 reads SGHTA; CDR2 reads FQGTGA. The DNA of the CDR3 is TGTGCCAGCAGCCCTGGACTAGGGTCAGATACGCAGTATTTT. Translated: CASSPGLGSDTQYF.

V usage is TRBV7-8 and J usage is TRBJ1-5; TRBD1 aligns across 8 bases. Losses at the gene ends were 4 bases for V and 1 base for J; bases not matched to a gene: 6. Germline CDR1 is SGHVS and CDR2 is FQNEAQ. The CDR3 is 16 residues long. CDR3 coding DNA: TGTGCCAGCAGCTCTAGACAGGGGATAAGCAATCAGCCCCAGCATTTT. Its protein is CASSSRQGISNQPQHF.

The rearrangement links TRBV2 to TRBJ1-3, with D perhaps TRBD1 (6 bases). The CDR3 covers 13 residues. From germline, CDR1 is SNHLY and CDR2 FYNNEI. Trimming took 7 bases from V and 2 from J, leaving 9 bases between them. CDR3: CASTRTAGNTIYF. As DNA, the CDR3 is TGTGCCAGCACTAGGACAGCTGGAAACACCATATATTTT.

The chain carries TRBV4-1 and TRBJ2-5; possible D gene TRBD2, 6 bases. The CDR3 has 13 amino acids. Germline V gene lookup returns CDR1 MGHRA and CDR2 YSYEKL. The V and J ends lost 6 bases and 6 bases respectively, with 14 bases between them. CDR3 protein: CASSALGLQTQYF. The CDR3 DNA follows: TGCGCCAGCAGTGCACTCGGACTACAGACCCAGTACTTC.

At least ten counts were recorded for this clone. The V call is TRBV19, the J call TRBJ1-6; D gene uncertain. This CDR3 is built from 13 residues. CDR1 is LNHDA, CDR2 SQIVND, per germline (reference sequence). V lost 3 bases and J lost 7, with 7 bases in between. The CDR3 DNA is TGTGCCAGTAGTATTACAGAAAATTCACCCCTCCACTTT. Translating gives CASSITENSPLHF.

The CDR3 here is CASSLKLDTEAFF. Written as DNA, the CDR3 is TGCGCCAGCAGCCTAAAGCTAGACACTGAAGCTTTCTTT. The chain is built from TRBV4-1 and TRBJ1-1; the D is unclear. Germline V gene data show CDR1 as MGHRA and CDR2 as YSYEKL. V was trimmed by 4 bases and J by 3 bases, leaving 9 bases between them. The CDR3 runs 13 residues.

The V call is TRBV4-3, the J call TRBJ2-2; D is perhaps TRBD2 (6 bases). Germline values: CDR1 LGHNA, CDR2 YSLEER. Trimming left V 0 bases short and J 7 bases short, with 18 bases between. CDR3 length: 17 amino acids. This CDR3 reads CASSQDPAGSAGGELFF. DNA of the CDR3: TGCGCCAGCAGCCAAGATCCTGCGGGGAGCGCGGGCGGGGAGCTGTTTTTT.

As to this clone: Sequence at one end of the junction differs from germline and may be a read error. The V gene is TRBV30, the J gene TRBJ2-3; a possible D gene is TRBD1 (7 bases). This CDR3 is 17 amino acids long. Germline V gene sequence: CDR1 GTSNPN, CDR2 SVGIG (reference sequence). CDR3 amino acids: CARQGGGWSVGTDTQYF. In nucleotides, the CDR3 is TGCGCTCGGCAGGGGGGCGGTTGGAGTGTTGGCACAGATACGCAGTATTTT.

The chain carries TRBV6-5 and TRBJ1-1; no reliable D call. The V and J ends lost 4 bases and 0 bases respectively, with 15 bases between them. Germline values: CDR1 MNHEY, CDR2 SVGAGI. The CDR3 loop spans 16 amino acids. DNA for the CDR3: TGTGCCAGCAGTTCTAGCGGACGGACCATGAACACTGAAGCTTTCTTT. Its protein product is CASSSSGRTMNTEAFF.

This chain's CDR3 is CASSRDRRLNTEAFF. The DNA for the CDR3 is TGTGCCAGCAGCCGGGACAGACGCCTGAACACTGAAGCTTTCTTT. This chain joins TRBV28 and TRBJ1-1; 7 nucleotides agree with TRBD1. This CDR3 contains 15 residues. V shed 6 bases and J 0 bases; nucleotides not matched to a gene: 7. Germline lookup yields CDR1 MDHEN and CDR2 SYDVKM.

This chain connects TRBV28 to TRBJ2-2; 13 bases line up with TRBD2. The CDR3 has 16 residues. Germline V lookup: CDR1 MDHEN, CDR2 SYDVKM. Trimming took 6 bases from V and 4 from J; bases not matched to a gene: 5. This CDR3 reads CASSRGLAGVTGELFF. The CDR3, as DNA: TGTGCCAGCAGCCGAGGACTAGCGGGAGTCACCGGGGAGCTGTTTTTT.

The J gene is TRBJ2-3, the V gene TRBV28; TRBD2 is a possible D gene (6 bases). Germline V CDR1 and CDR2: MDHEN, SYDVKM. The length of the CDR3 is 15 residues. V dropped 5 bases and J dropped 3 bases, with 15 bases sitting between them. The CDR3 bases are TGTGCCAGCAGTAGGGGCGGGGCAGGGACAGATACGCAGTATTTT. It encodes CASSRGGAGTDTQYF.

In its sample, this clone was seen a few times. The rearrangement links TRBV6-1 to TRBJ1-2; possibly TRBD1 for D (5 bases). With 7 bases removed from V and 3 bases from J, the gap between germline ends came to 15 bases. Germline V gene lookup returns CDR1 MNHNS and CDR2 SASEGT. The CDR3 consists of 14 residues. DNA of the CDR3: TGTGCCAGCAACACGGGGGGTAGCGACTATGGCTACACCTTC. This gives the protein CASNTGGSDYGYTF.

This clone was seen more than once but under ten times. This sequence joins TRBV11-2 and TRBJ2-1; TRBD1 aligns across 8 bases. CDR1 and CDR2 (germline): SGHAT, FQNNGV. Germline trimming cut 4 bases from V and 1 base from J; bases unmatched to any gene: 6. The CDR3 totals 16 residues. DNA of the CDR3: TGTGCCAGCAGCTACAGGGGGTTCCGGTCCTACAATGAGCAGTTCTTC. It specifies CASSYRGFRSYNEQFF.

The CDR3 loop reads CASSYQDRTYEQYF. The CDR3 DNA is TGTGCCAGCAGCTATCAGGACAGGACCTACGAGCAGTACTTC. V usage is TRBV5-4 and J usage is TRBJ2-7; 7 positions match TRBD1. Germline CDR1 SGHNT, CDR2 YYREEE (reference sequence). The length of the CDR3 is 14 residues. Losses at the gene ends were 3 bases for V and 2 bases for J; bases not matched to a gene: 5.

This chain joins TRBV5-1 and TRBJ1-1; D perhaps matches TRBD1 (6 bases). The CDR3 contains 14 residues. Germline V gives CDR1 SGHRS, CDR2 YFSETQ. Trimming stripped 2 bases from V and 2 bases from J, with 10 bases between. CDR3 nucleotides: TGCGCCAGCAGCTTTTCGGGGGGCAACACTGAAGCTTTCTTT. Translation gives CASSFSGGNTEAFF.

The genes are TRBV5-4 and TRBJ1-4; TRBD1 agrees at 7 bases. V was pared by 4 bases and J by 4 bases, with 4 bases of the junction left unmatched. Germline assignment: CDR1 SGHNT and CDR2 YYREEE (reference sequence). The CDR3 extends over 14 amino acids. CDR3 sequence: CASSLGQLNEKLFF. In DNA, the CDR3 is TGTGCCAGCAGCCTGGGACAGCTTAATGAAAAACTGTTTTTT.

The chain uses TRBV11-1 and TRBJ1-1; TRBD1 matches at 8 bases. V trimming: 5 bases; J trimming: 0 bases; junction bases outside the gene matches: 8. Germline values: CDR1 SGHAT, CDR2 FQDESV (reference sequence). CDR3 length: 16 amino acids. CDR3 sequence (DNA): TGTGCCAGCAGCCCTTCCCGGACAGGGTTGAACACTGAAGCTTTCTTT. Residues: CASSPSRTGLNTEAFF.

V usage is TRBV14 and J usage is TRBJ1-4, with D perhaps TRBD1 (6 bases). This CDR3 region has 16 residues. Germline V gene lookup returns CDR1 SGHDN and CDR2 FVKESK. V was trimmed by 3 bases and J by 0 bases, leaving 11 bases between them. CDR3: CASSHVGQTTNEKLFF. The CDR3 bases are TGTGCCAGCAGCCACGTTGGACAGACAACTAATGAAAAACTGTTTTTT.